This is a list of T cell receptor beta chains from one sample in a study of response to subunit inactivated influenza vaccine. TCRdb passed the RT-PCR reads through MiXCR, listing each CDR3 protein once. The table records 430,000 or so distinct CDR3 sequences, around 9.9% of them present only once. Here the sequenced sample was PBMCs from blood, taken 40 to 50 days after vaccination. These TCRs come from a man aged 50 or older who received an inactivated influenza vaccine. CDR3s include the opening cysteine and the closing phenylalanine or tryptophan. D genes are given only for firm matches. Clone size is given for some rows only: seen once, a few or many times, or a class if the clone is expanded.

.,TRBJ2-1,TRBD2,TRBV28,TGTGCCAGCAGTTTACGCCCTGCGGGGGGCAATGAGCAGTTCTTC,CASSLRPAGGNEQFF
few,TRBJ2-7,TRBD2,TRBV7-2,TGTGCCAGCAGCTTAGCAGCAGCGGGAGCCACCGTCGAGCAGTACTTC,CASSLAAAGATVEQYF
.,TRBJ2-2,TRBD1,TRBV5-1,TGCGCCAGCAGCGACAGGGGTGCCGGGGAGCTGTTTTTT,CASSDRGAGELFF
.,TRBJ1-2,.,TRBV20-1,TGCAGTGCGGGAGGACTCTATCAGTACACCTTC,CSAGGLYQYTF
.,TRBJ2-3,TRBD2,TRBV5-1,TGCGCCAGCAGCACGGGACTAGCGGACTACACAGATACGCAGTATTTT,CASSTGLADYTDTQYF
few,TRBJ1-4,.,TRBV25-1,TGTGCCAGCAGTGCGACCGTGCGAGCTAATGAAAAACTGTTTTTT,CASSATVRANEKLFF
.,TRBJ2-7,.,TRBV18,TGTGCCAGCTCACCAGTCACAGACTCCTACGAGCAGTACTTC,CASSPVTDSYEQYF
many,TRBJ2-1,.,TRBV6-1,TGTGCCAGCAGCCGGGATCAAAGTTACAATGAGCAGTTCTTC,CASSRDQSYNEQFF
few,TRBJ1-2,.,TRBV5-6,TGTGCCAGCAGCCGAGGGCAGGGACGGGACCATGGCTACACCTTC,CASSRGQGRDHGYTF
few,TRBJ2-6,TRBD1,TRBV3-1,TGTGCCAGCAGCCCGGACAGGACTGGGGCCAACGTCCTGACTTTC,CASSPDRTGANVLTF
.,TRBJ2-1,.,TRBV29-1,TGCAGCGTTGACGGACTACAGTTCTTC,CSVDGLQFF
many,TRBJ2-1,.,TRBV20-1,TGCAGTGCTAGAGTGGTCGGGCGGGACGCGGTCAATGAGCAGTTCTTC,CSARVVGRDAVNEQFF
.,TRBJ2-7,.,TRBV6-2/TRBV6-3,TGTGCCAGCAGTTACTCTATACCCAGGGGGGAGAAGGAGCAGTACTTC,CASSYSIPRGEKEQYF
few,TRBJ1-2,.,TRBV29-1,TGCAGCGTTGAAAGGGAGAGACAGTTGATTAACTATGGCTACACCTTC,CSVERERQLINYGYTF
few,TRBJ2-5,.,TRBV7-8,TGTGCCAGCAGCCCTAGACTAGGCCGGGGAACCCAGTACTTC,CASSPRLGRGTQYF
few,TRBJ2-3,.,TRBV5-1,TGCGCCAGCAGCTTGGATGCAGGGGCTTCAAGAGATACGCAGTATTTT,CASSLDAGASRDTQYF
few,TRBJ2-2,TRBD2,TRBV20-1,TGCAGTGCCCTGGGACTAGGAAACACCAGGGAGCTGTTTTTT,CSALGLGNTRELFF
.,TRBJ1-6,.,TRBV28,TGTGCCAGCACTCGGTTGGGGAATAGATCACCCCTCCACTTT,CASTRLGNRSPLHF
many,TRBJ2-2,TRBD1,TRBV12-3/TRBV12-4,TGTGCCAGCAGTTGGACAGGGAGAAACACCGGGGAGCTGTTTTTT,CASSWTGRNTGELFF
.,TRBJ2-2,TRBD2,TRBV27,TGTGCCAGCAGCAGGACTAGCGGGGGGGCCCGGTTATTCGGGGAGCTGTTTTTT,CASSRTSGGARLFGELFF
.,TRBJ1-2,.,TRBV4-3,TGCGCCAGCAGCCGAGGGACCGAAGCTAACTATGGCTACACCTTC,CASSRGTEANYGYTF
many,TRBJ2-7,.,TRBV10-3,TGTGCCATCAGTGAACTGGGTAAGGGCGAGCAGTACTTC,CAISELGKGEQYF
many,TRBJ2-7,TRBD1,TRBV7-6,TGTGCCAGCAGCTTAGAATGGGGGACAGGGGACGAGCAGTACTTC,CASSLEWGTGDEQYF
few,TRBJ2-3,TRBD2,TRBV12-3/TRBV12-4,TGTGCCAGCAGTTATCGGTGGAGCGGGGCGGGAGATACGCAGTATTTT,CASSYRWSGAGDTQYF
few,TRBJ1-1,TRBD1,TRBV12-3/TRBV12-4,TGTGCCAGCAGGTCCCGGGACAGGGGCACTGAAGCTTTCTTT,CASRSRDRGTEAFF
many,TRBJ1-1,.,TRBV12-3/TRBV12-4,TGTGCCAGCAGCTACGGGACGGTGAACACTGAAGCTTTCTTT,CASSYGTVNTEAFF
many,TRBJ2-7,TRBD1,TRBV24-1,TGTGCCACCAGTGGCGGAACCGGGACAGGGAACTACGAGCAGTACTTC,CATSGGTGTGNYEQYF